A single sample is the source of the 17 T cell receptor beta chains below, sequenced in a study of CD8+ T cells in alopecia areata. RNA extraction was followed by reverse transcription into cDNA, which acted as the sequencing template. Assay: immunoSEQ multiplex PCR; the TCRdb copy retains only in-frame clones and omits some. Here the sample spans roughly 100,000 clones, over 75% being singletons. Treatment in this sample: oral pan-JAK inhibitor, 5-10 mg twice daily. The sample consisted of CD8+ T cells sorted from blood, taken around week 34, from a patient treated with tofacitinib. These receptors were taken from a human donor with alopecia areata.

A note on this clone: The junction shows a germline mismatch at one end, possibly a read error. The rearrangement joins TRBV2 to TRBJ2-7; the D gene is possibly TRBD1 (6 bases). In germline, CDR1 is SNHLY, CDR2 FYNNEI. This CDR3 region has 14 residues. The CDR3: CASREDSLFYEQYF. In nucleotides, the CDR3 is TGTGCCAGCCGTGAGGACAGTCTTTTCTACGAGCAGTACTTC.

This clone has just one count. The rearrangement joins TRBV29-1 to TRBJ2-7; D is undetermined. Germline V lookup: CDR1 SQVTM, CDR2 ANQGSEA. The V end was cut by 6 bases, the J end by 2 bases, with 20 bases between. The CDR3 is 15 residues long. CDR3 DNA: TGCAGCGTAGAGCACCCCGACCGTGGACCCTACGAGCAGTACTTC. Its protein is CSVEHPDRGPYEQYF.

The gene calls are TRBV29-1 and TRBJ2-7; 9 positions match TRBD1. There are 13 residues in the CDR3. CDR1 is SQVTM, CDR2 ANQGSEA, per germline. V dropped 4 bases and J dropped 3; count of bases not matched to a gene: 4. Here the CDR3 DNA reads TGCAGCGTTGTGGAGACAGGGGGCTACGAGCAGTACTTC. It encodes CSVVETGGYEQYF.

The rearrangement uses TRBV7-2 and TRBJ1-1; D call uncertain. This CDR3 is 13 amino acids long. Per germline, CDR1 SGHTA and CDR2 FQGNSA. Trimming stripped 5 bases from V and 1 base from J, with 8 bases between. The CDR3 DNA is TGTGCCAGCAGCCTAACATGGAACACTGAAGCTTTCTTT. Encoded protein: CASSLTWNTEAFF.

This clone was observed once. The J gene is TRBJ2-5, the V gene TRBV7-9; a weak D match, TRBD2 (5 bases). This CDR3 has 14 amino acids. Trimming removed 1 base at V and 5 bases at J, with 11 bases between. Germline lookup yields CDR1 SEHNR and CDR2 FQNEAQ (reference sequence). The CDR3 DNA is TGTGCCAGCAGCTTAGTATCTAGCAAGGAGACCCAGTACTTC. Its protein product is CASSLVSSKETQYF.

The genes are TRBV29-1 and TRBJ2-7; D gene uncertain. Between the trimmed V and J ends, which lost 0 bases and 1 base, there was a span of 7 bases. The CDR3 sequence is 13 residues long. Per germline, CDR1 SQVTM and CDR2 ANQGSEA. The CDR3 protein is CSVEDRDSYEQYF. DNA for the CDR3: TGCAGCGTTGAAGATAGAGATTCCTACGAGCAGTACTTC.

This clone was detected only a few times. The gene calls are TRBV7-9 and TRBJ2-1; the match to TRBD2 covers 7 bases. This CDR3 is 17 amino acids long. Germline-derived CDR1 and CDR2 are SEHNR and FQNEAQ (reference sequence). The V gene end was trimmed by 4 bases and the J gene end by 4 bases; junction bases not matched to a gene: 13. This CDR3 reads CASSYASAGVMYNEQFF. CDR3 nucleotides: TGTGCCAGCAGCTATGCGTCGGCGGGGGTGATGTACAATGAGCAGTTCTTC.

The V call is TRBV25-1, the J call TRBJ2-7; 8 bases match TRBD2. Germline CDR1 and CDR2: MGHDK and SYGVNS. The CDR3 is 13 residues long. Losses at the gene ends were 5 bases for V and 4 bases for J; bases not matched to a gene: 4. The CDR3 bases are TGTGCCAGCAGTCTGGGACTAGGATACGAGCAGTACTTC. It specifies CASSLGLGYEQYF.

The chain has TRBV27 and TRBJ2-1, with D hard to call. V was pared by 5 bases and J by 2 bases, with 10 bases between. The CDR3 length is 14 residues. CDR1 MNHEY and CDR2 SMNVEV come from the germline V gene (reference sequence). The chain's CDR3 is CASSPPSPYNEQFF. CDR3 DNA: TGTGCCAGCAGTCCCCCCAGCCCCTACAATGAGCAGTTCTTC.

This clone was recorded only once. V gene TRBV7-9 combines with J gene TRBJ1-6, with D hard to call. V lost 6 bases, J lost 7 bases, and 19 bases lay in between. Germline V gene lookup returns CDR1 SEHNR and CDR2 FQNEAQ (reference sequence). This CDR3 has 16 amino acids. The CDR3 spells CASSDIWQVPNSPLHF. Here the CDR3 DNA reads TGTGCCAGCAGTGACATCTGGCAAGTGCCCAATTCACCCCTCCACTTT.

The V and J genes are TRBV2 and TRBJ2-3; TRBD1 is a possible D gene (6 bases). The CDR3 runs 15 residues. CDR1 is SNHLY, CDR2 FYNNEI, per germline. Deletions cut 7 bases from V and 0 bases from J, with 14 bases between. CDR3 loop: CASIRRDTSTDTQYF. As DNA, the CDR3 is TGTGCCAGCATTCGCCGGGACACAAGCACAGATACGCAGTATTTT.

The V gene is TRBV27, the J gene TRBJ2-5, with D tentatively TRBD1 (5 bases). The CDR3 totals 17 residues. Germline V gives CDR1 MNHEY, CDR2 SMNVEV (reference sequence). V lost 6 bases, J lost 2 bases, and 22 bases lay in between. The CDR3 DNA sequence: TGTGCCAGCAGCCCTGCTTGGGGCCCCGTATTACAAGAGACCCAGTACTTC. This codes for CASSPAWGPVLQETQYF.

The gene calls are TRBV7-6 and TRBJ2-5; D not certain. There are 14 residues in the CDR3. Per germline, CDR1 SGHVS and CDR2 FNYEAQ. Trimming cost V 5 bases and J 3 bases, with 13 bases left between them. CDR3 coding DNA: TGTGCCAGCAGCCCCCTCGTTGGTGAAGAGACCCAGTACTTC. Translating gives CASSPLVGEETQYF.

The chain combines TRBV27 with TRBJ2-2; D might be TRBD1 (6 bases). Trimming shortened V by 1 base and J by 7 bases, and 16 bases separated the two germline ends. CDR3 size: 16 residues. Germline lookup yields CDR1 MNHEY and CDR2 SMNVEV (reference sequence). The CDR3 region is CASSLLTGGANGELFF. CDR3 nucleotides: TGTGCCAGCAGTTTATTAACTGGGGGCGCGAACGGGGAGCTGTTTTTT.

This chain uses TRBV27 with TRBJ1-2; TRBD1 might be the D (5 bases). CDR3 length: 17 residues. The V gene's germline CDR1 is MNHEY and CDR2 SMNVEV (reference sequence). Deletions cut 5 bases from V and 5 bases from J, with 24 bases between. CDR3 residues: CASSPTPGTVGGYGYTF. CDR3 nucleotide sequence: TGTGCCAGCAGTCCTACCCCCGGGACCGTTGGGGGTTATGGCTACACCTTC.

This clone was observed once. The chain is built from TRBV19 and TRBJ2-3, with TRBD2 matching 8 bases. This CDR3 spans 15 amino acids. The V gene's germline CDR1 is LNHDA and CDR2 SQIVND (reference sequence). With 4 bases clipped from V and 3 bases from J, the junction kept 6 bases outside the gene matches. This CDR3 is CASSTTSGGTDTQYF. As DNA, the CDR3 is TGTGCCAGTAGTACCACTAGCGGTGGTACAGATACGCAGTATTTT.

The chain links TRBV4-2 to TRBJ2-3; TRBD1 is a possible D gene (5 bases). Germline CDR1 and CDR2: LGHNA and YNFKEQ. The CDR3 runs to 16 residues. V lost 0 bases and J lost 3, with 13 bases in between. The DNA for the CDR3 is TGTGCCAGCAGCCAAGAAAGGGGCAGGGCGACAGATACGCAGTATTTT. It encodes CASSQERGRATDTQYF.